In this sample, the clone carrying this TCR beta chain turned up once. The method was immunoSEQ multiplex PCR; TCRdb's version includes in-frame clones alone and lacks a portion of them. The sample has around 60,000 clones; about 80% are singletons. The source of the sample is a study of blood T cell repertoires in COVID-19. Per germline, CDR1 WNHNN and CDR2 SYGVQD (reference sequence). J lost 0 bases, V lost 1 base, and 8 bases had no gene match. The CDR3 totals 17 residues. The TCR originated in a woman aged 80 or older with acute or convalescent COVID-19. This chain connects TRBV10-1 to TRBJ2-5; 7 nucleotides align to TRBD1. Sequencing was carried out using peripheral blood. In DNA form, the CDR3 reads TGCGCCAGCAGTGAGTTTCAGGGGGTCCTAGACCAAGAGACCCAGTACTTC. This translates into CASSEFQGVLDQETQYF.